This record concerns one T cell receptor (beta chain) sequence. Its antigen is currently unknown. These data originate in a study of PD-1 blockade in classical Hodgkin lymphoma. The wider study: With a 2-week interval, patients received intravenous nivolumab at 3 mg/kg.

Time point of the sample: cycle 4 day 1 (C4D1), after more than 5 weeks of nivolumab. Every patient had relapsed following autologous stem cell transplantation, and cohorts differed in brentuximab vedotin exposure. Complete response, partial response or progressive disease constituted the best responses recorded. The study, taken as a whole, reports: The study found complete responders had baseline diversity similar to newly diagnosed patients.

Clones were read by immunoSEQ multiplex PCR, and TCRdb kept only the in-frame ones, dropping some. The sample carries approximately 45,000 clones, roughly 70% recorded once. The origin of this receptor is a human donor with classical Hodgkin lymphoma. Material: peripheral blood mononuclear cells (PBMCs), obtained before the fourth cycle of nivolumab.

As DNA, the CDR3 is TGTGCCAGCAGTTATCCCCAGAACACTGAAGCTTTCTTT. It yields the protein CASSYPQNTEAFF. The chain employs TRBV6-5 and TRBJ1-1, with no clear D. Germline V gene sequence: CDR1 MNHEY, CDR2 SVGAGI. The CDR3 extends over 13 amino acids. V lost 3 bases to trimming and J lost 1 base, with 6 bases between them.